The 11 T cell receptor beta chains presented below share a single source sample, sequenced in a study of molecular identifiers for immune sequencing clone quantification. MiXCR was run by TCRdb on the PCR reads, yielding one entry per CDR3 protein. The sample comprises 15,000 to 20,000 distinct CDR3 sequences, about a fifth of which are singletons, and roughly 6.7% rests with the top ten. Sequenced material: naive CD8+ T cells from blood, with Jurkat cell RNA spiked in. Subset denoted: FACS-sorted CD8+CD4-CCR7+CD45RA+ naive T cells. The receptors shown here come from a human donor in good health. Some libraries in this study had Jurkat cell RNA spiked in.

This clonotype has only a few counts. The chain employs TRBV11-2 and TRBJ1-4; no reliable D call. This CDR3 is 15 amino acids long. The germline V and J ends were trimmed by 1 base and 3 bases, with 9 bases remaining between them. Germline V gene lookup returns CDR1 SGHAT and CDR2 FQNNGV. CDR3 in amino acids: CASSLAPRPNEKLFF. The CDR3 region has the DNA TGTGCCAGCAGCTTAGCCCCGAGACCTAATGAAAAACTGTTTTTT.

This clonotype was seen a handful of times. A junction boundary mismatches the germline segment, possibly from a read error. This sequence joins TRBV27 and TRBJ1-2; TRBD1 matches 7 bases. CDR3 length: 16 amino acids. CDR1 and CDR2 from the germline V gene are MNHEY and SMNVEV (reference sequence). The CDR3 nucleotides are TGTGCCAACAGTTCGAACCCGGCACAGGGGCTGTATGGCTACACCTTC. Amino acids: CANSSNPAQGLYGYTF.

The chain links TRBV28 to TRBJ1-3, with D hard to call. CDR1 MDHEN and CDR2 SYDVKM come from the germline V gene. V lost 7 bases and J lost 4, with 14 bases in between. The CDR3 totals 14 residues. CDR3 sequence: CASTRGYFGNTIYF. CDR3 DNA: TGTGCCAGCACCCGAGGGTACTTCGGAAACACCATATATTTT. The entire variable domain, with the rest obtained from reference TRBV28 and TRBJ1-3, is as follows: DVKVTQSSRYLVKRTGEKVFLECVQDMDHENMFWYRQDPGLGLRLIYFSYDVKMKEKGDIPEGYSVSREKKERFSLILESASTNQTSMYLCASTRGYFGNTIYFGEGSWLTVV.

This clonotype has more than one count but fewer than ten. This may arise from a read error, as a much more abundant clone is one base away. This rearrangement joins TRBV5-1 to TRBJ2-2, with D possibly called TRBD1 or TRBD2 (5 bases each). The germline CDR1 and CDR2 sequences are SGHRS and YFSETQ. The CDR3 runs 13 residues. With 7 bases removed from V and 3 bases from J, the gap between germline ends came to 10 bases. DNA of the CDR3: TGCGCCAGCGAGGGGAATGACACCGGGGAGCTGTTTTTT. It codes for CASEGNDTGELFF.

For this clonotype: Just one base apart from a much larger clone, this may be a read error. This rearrangement joins TRBV20-1 to TRBJ2-1, with a weak D call TRBD2 (5 bases). This CDR3 contains 16 residues. From germline, CDR1 is DFQATT and CDR2 SNEGSKA (reference sequence). The CDR3 loop is CRAVGPEGSSYNEQFF. CDR3 in DNA: TGCCGCGCAGTTGGCCCTGAAGGGAGCTCCTACAATGAGCAGTTCTTC.

This clonotype was recorded at least ten times. The chain joins TRBV27 to TRBJ2-7, with TRBD2 identical over 10 bases. The CDR3 consists of 15 residues. V lost 6 bases, J lost 6 bases, and 11 bases stayed unmatched. Per the germline V gene, CDR1 is MNHEY and CDR2 is SMNVEV (reference sequence). The CDR3 protein is CASRETSGTKFEQYF. In nucleotides, the CDR3 is TGTGCCAGCAGGGAAACTAGCGGGACAAAATTCGAGCAGTACTTC.

This clonotype was seen only once. The gene calls are TRBV11-2 and TRBJ2-7; perhaps TRBD2 as D (5 bases). CDR1 and CDR2 from the germline V gene are SGHAT and FQNNGV. The CDR3 consists of 13 residues. V was cut by 1 base and J by 7 bases, with 11 bases left in between. The CDR3 loop reads CASSLGGVKEQYF. In DNA, the CDR3 is TGTGCCAGCAGCTTAGGGGGAGTGAAAGAGCAGTACTTC. The variable domain in full, with the rest retrieved from reference TRBV11-2 and TRBJ2-7, is EAGVAQSPRYKIIEKRQSVAFWCNPISGHATLYWYQQILGQGPKLLIQFQNNGVVDDSQLPKDRFSAERLKGVDSTLKIQPAKLEDSAVYLCASSLGGVKEQYFGPGTRLTVT.

This clonotype occurred many times. The rearrangement uses TRBV6-5 and TRBJ2-5; TRBD1 matches 8 bases. V gave up 5 bases and J gave up 3 bases; unmatched junction bases: 17. The CDR3 consists of 18 residues. CDR1 is MNHEY, CDR2 SVGAGI, per germline. The CDR3, as DNA: TGTGCCAGCAGTGTCTCCCTATCGCAGGGGGCTTTGGAAGAGACCCAGTACTTC. Its translation is CASSVSLSQGALEETQYF.

Ten or more counts support this clonotype. CDR3 protein: CASGGGSSEQFF. The CDR3 coding sequence is TGTGCCAGCGGTGGGGGGAGCTCTGAGCAGTTCTTC. The V gene is TRBV6-5, the J gene TRBJ2-1, with D perhaps matching TRBD2 (6 bases). V was clipped by 8 bases and J by 9 bases, with 14 bases between them. The CDR3 spans 12 residues. The germline V gene encodes CDR1 MNHEY and CDR2 SVGAGI.

This clonotype was seen at least ten times. The chain is built from TRBV7-9 and TRBJ2-7, with 7 bases matching TRBD1. Germline CDR1 SEHNR, CDR2 FQNEAQ (reference sequence). The length of the CDR3 is 15 residues. The junction had 16 bases not matched to a gene; V was cut back by 7 bases and J by 7 bases. Here the CDR3 reads CASTPTLTGEYEQYF. The CDR3 DNA reads as TGTGCCAGCACCCCGACCCTCACAGGGGAGTATGAGCAGTACTTC.

The rearrangement joins TRBV20-1 to TRBJ2-3; 8 positions match TRBD2. J lost 0 bases, V lost 3 bases, and 8 bases had no gene match. The CDR3 runs to 16 residues. The germline CDR1 and CDR2 sequences are DFQATT and SNEGSKA (reference sequence). The CDR3 reads CSASELAAISTDTQYF. CDR3 coding DNA: TGCAGTGCTAGTGAACTAGCGGCGATTAGCACAGATACGCAGTATTTT.